The 8 T cell receptor beta chains below all came from one sample that was sequenced in a study of blood T cell repertoires in COVID-19. Some clones are missing from TCRdb's copy, which holds only in-frame ones; the method was immunoSEQ multiplex PCR. This repertoire shows approximately 150,000 clones, 87% found once; its top ten account for around 10%. Material: PBMCs or T cells enriched from blood (not recorded which). All receptors derive from a man between 60 and 75 years old who had recovered from COVID-19.

J is TRBJ2-7 and V is TRBV19, with D tentatively TRBD2 (6 bases). The CDR3 is 14 amino acids. Germline V gene lookup returns CDR1 LNHDA and CDR2 SQIVND (reference sequence). Trimming cost V 5 bases and J 7 bases, with 18 bases left between them. The CDR3 coding sequence is TGTGCCAGTAGTCCCCGACTAGTTTGGTGGGAGCAGTACTTC. Its protein is CASSPRLVWWEQYF.

This chain connects TRBV10-3 to TRBJ2-1; D gene uncertain. The CDR3 is made up of 14 amino acids. The germline V gene encodes CDR1 ENHRY and CDR2 SYGVKD. The V gene lost 4 bases and the J gene lost 6 bases, with 13 bases spanning the gap. CDR3 sequence (DNA): TGTGCCATCAGTGGAGAGCTAGTAGCCAATGAGCAGTTCTTC. Its translation: CAISGELVANEQFF.

CDR3 nucleotide sequence: TGTGCCAGCAGTGAAGCGGCTAGCGGGGGGTATGAGCAGTTCTTC. This translates into CASSEAASGGYEQFF. The chain carries TRBV6-1 and TRBJ2-1; 11 nucleotides align to TRBD2. The germline gives CDR1 MNHNS, CDR2 SASEGT. V shed 0 bases, J shed 8 bases, and the junction held 3 bases outside the gene matches. This CDR3 comprises 15 residues.

The chain links TRBV10-2 to TRBJ1-2, with D uncertain. This CDR3 contains 13 residues. Germline V CDR1 and CDR2: WSHSY, SAAADI. With 5 bases removed from V and 4 bases from J, the gap between germline ends came to 11 bases. CDR3 protein: CASSHNPGYGYTF. DNA of the CDR3: TGCGCCAGCAGTCATAATCCAGGCTATGGCTACACCTTC.

The chain combines TRBV2 with TRBJ2-1, with no clear D. The germline V gene encodes CDR1 SNHLY and CDR2 FYNNEI. This CDR3 is 14 amino acids long. With 6 bases removed from V and 1 base from J, the gap between germline ends came to 10 bases. The CDR3 DNA is TGTGCCAGCAGAGCAGAGGTTTCCTACAATGAGCAGTTCTTC. It is translated as CASRAEVSYNEQFF.

The gene calls are TRBV9 and TRBJ1-6; TRBD1 might be the D (6 bases). This CDR3 is 14 amino acids long. Germline V gene data show CDR1 as SGDLS and CDR2 as YYNGEE. V was pared by 1 base and J by 9 bases, with 11 bases between. CDR3: CASSVLGAGSPLHF. DNA of the CDR3: TGTGCCAGCAGCGTATTGGGGGCGGGTTCACCCCTCCACTTT.

At least ten counts were recorded for this clone. This chain uses TRBV15 with TRBJ1-3; a weak D match, TRBD1 (5 bases). Germline loops: CDR1 LNHNV, CDR2 YYDKDF (reference sequence). V lost 1 base and J 2 bases, leaving 18 bases between the germline ends. This CDR3 has 18 residues. The CDR3 DNA is TGTGCCACCAGCAGAGTGGGGGGTGGGCAGGGAACTGGAAACACCATATATTTT. This encodes CATSRVGGGQGTGNTIYF.

This chain uses TRBV20-1 with TRBJ1-1; no clear D gene. Per germline, CDR1 DFQATT and CDR2 SNEGSKA (reference sequence). This CDR3 has 11 amino acids. V dropped 4 bases and J dropped 4 bases, with 7 bases sitting between them. The CDR3 DNA reads TGCAGTGCTACGGCGGGCACTGAAGCTTTCTTT. Translated: CSATAGTEAFF.